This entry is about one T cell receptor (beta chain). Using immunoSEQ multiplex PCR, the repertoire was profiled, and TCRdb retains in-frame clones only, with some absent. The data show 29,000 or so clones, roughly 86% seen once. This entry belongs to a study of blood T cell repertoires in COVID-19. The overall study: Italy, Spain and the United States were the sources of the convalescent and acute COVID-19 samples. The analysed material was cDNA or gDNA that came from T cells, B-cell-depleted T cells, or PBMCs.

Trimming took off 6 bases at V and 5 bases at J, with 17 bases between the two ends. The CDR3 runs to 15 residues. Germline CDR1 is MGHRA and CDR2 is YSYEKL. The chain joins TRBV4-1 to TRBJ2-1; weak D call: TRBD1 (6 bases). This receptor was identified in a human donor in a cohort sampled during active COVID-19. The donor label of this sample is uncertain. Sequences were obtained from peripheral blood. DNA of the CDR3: TGCGCCAGCAGTCAGATCAGGGGTTCCAACAATGAGCAGTTCTTC. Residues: CASSQIRGSNNEQFF.